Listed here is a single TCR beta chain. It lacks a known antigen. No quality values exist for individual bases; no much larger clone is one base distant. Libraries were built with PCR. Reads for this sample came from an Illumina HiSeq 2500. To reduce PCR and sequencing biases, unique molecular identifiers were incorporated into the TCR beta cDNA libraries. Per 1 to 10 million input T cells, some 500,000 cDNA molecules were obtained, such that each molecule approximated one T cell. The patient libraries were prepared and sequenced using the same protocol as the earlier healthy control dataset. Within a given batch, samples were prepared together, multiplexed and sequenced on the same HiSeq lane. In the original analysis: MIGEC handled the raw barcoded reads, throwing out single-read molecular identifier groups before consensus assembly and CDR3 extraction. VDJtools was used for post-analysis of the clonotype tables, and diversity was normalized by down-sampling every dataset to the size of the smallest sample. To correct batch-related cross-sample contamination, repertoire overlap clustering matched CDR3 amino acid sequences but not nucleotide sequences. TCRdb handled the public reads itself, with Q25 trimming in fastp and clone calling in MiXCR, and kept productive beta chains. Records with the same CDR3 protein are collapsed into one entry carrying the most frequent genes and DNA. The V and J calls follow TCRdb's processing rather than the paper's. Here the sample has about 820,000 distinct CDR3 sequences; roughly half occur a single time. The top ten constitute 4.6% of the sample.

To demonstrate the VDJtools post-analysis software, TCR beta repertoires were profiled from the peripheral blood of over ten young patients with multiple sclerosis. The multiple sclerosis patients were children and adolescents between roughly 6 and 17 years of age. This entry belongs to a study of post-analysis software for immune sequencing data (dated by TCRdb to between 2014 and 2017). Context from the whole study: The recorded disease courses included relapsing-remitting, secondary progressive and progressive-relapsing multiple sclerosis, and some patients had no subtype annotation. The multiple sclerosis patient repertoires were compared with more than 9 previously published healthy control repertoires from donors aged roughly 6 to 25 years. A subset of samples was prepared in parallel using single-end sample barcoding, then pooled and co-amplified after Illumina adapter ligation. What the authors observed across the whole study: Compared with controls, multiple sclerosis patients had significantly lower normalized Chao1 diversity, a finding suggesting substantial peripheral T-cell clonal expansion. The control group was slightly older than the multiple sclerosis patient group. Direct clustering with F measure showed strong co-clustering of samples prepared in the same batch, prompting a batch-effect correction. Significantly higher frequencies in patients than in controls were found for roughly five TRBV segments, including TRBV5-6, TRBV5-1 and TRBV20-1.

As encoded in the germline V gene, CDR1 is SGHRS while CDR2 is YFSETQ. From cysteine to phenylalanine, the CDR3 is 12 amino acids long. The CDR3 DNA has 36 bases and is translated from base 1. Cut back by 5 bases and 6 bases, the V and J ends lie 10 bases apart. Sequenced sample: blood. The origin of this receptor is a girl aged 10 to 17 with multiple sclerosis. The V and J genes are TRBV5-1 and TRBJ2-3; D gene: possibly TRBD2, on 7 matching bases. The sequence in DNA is TGCGCCAGCAGGGAGGGGGGGGATACGCAGTATTTT. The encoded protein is CASREGGDTQYF.